The 32 T cell receptor beta chains below were found in one sample sequenced in a study of blood T cell repertoires in COVID-19 (dated by TCRdb to about 2020). Library preparation used the immunoSEQ multiplex PCR assay. In its TCRdb copy, this immuneACCESS table keeps in-frame sequences only and misses some clones. Where compared with another copy, unresolved V genes explain less than half of these, and the others have no known cause. Here the sample has 200,000 or so clones; roughly 80% occur a single time. The ten largest account for roughly 17% of the sample. The source material was peripheral blood. The receptors come from a man aged 60 to 75 with active or convalescent COVID-19.

This clone was seen only a few times. The chain combines TRBV7-2 with TRBJ1-5; no firm D call. The V end lost 0 bases, the J end lost 4 bases, and 7 bases lay between the germline ends. The V gene's germline CDR1 is SGHTA and CDR2 FQGNSA. CDR3 size: 14 residues. The CDR3 sequence: CASSLAMRNQPQHF. CDR3 DNA: TGTGCCAGCAGCTTAGCAATGCGGAATCAGCCCCAGCATTTT.

The rearrangement joins TRBV27 to TRBJ1-1; a possible D gene is TRBD1 (6 bases). This CDR3 is built from 15 residues. V was clipped by 3 bases and J by 9 bases, with 20 bases between them. Looked up from germline, CDR1 is MNHEY and CDR2 is SMNVEV (reference sequence). CDR3 in amino acids: CASSFRPTGEGKAFF. The CDR3 bases are TGTGCCAGCAGTTTTCGCCCGACAGGAGAAGGGAAAGCTTTCTTT.

V usage is TRBV5-1 and J usage is TRBJ1-1; 10 nucleotides agree with TRBD1. With 3 bases clipped from V and 5 bases from J, the junction kept 13 bases outside the gene matches. The length of the CDR3 is 17 residues. Looked up from germline, CDR1 is SGHRS and CDR2 is YFSETQ. CDR3 protein: CASSSTGTGVLKTEAFF. DNA of the CDR3: TGCGCCAGCAGCTCAACCGGGACAGGGGTTTTAAAGACTGAAGCTTTCTTT.

The CDR3 nucleotides read TGTGCCAGCAGTCCCCACGCGGGGCGTACCTATGGCTACACCTTC. This codes for CASSPHAGRTYGYTF. The chain has TRBV28 and TRBJ1-2; weak D call: TRBD1 (5 bases). The CDR3 has 15 amino acids. Germline V gene data show CDR1 as MDHEN and CDR2 as SYDVKM. V was trimmed by 5 bases and J by 4 bases, leaving 17 bases between them.

The CDR3 sequence is CASSQGARVAGELFF. DNA of the CDR3: TGTGCCAGTAGTCAAGGGGCTAGGGTCGCCGGGGAGCTGTTTTTT. The chain couples TRBV19 to TRBJ2-2, with a weak D call TRBD1 (5 bases). This CDR3 spans 15 amino acids. The ends were cut back, 5 bases at V and 6 bases at J, with 16 bases in the middle. The germline gives CDR1 LNHDA, CDR2 SQIVND (reference sequence).

Note on this clone: Other DNA sequences of this sample code for an identical CDR3. The V and J genes are TRBV28 and TRBJ1-1, with D possibly being TRBD1 (5 bases). The germline CDR1 and CDR2 sequences are MDHEN and SYDVKM. The V end lost 5 bases, the J end lost 5 bases, and 15 bases lay between the germline ends. The CDR3 sequence is 14 residues long. CDR3: CASSPLGGWTEAFF. The CDR3 region has the DNA TGTGCCAGCAGTCCATTGGGGGGTTGGACTGAAGCTTTCTTT. Based on the CDR3 plus reference TRBV28 and TRBJ1-1, the full variable domain is DVKVTQSSRYLVKRTGEKVFLECVQDMDHENMFWYRQDPGLGLRLIYFSYDVKMKEKGDIPEGYSVSREKKERFSLILESASTNQTSMYLCASSPLGGWTEAFFGQGTRLTVV.

The rearrangement uses TRBV6-2 or TRBV6-3 and TRBJ2-7, with TRBD1 matching over 7 bases. Trimming removed 0 bases from V and 1 base from J; junction bases left unmatched: 9. CDR3 length equals 17 residues. Germline V gene data show CDR1 as MNHEY and CDR2 as SVGEGT. The CDR3 reads CASSYSAETGYSYEQYF. The CDR3 DNA is TGTGCCAGCAGTTACTCGGCCGAGACAGGGTATTCCTACGAGCAGTACTTC.

The V gene is TRBV9, the J gene TRBJ2-7; D might be TRBD1 (7 bases). The CDR3 contains 14 residues. Trimming took off 4 bases at V and 7 bases at J, with 18 bases between the two ends. Germline loops: CDR1 SGDLS, CDR2 YYNGEE. The CDR3 reads CASSQGGHPIEQYF. CDR3 in DNA: TGTGCCAGCAGCCAGGGGGGACACCCTATTGAGCAGTACTTC. Full variable domain (rest looked up from reference TRBV9 and TRBJ2-7): DSGVTQTPKHLITATGQRVTLRCSPRSGDLSVYWYQQSLDQGLQFLIQYYNGEERAKGNILERFSAQQFPDLHSELNLSSLELGDSALYFCASSQGGHPIEQYFGPGTRLTVT.

The chain joins TRBV9 to TRBJ2-3, with D possibly matching TRBD1 (6 bases). Germline CDR1 SGDLS, CDR2 YYNGEE. The CDR3 totals 16 residues. Deletions cut 4 bases from V and 1 base from J, with 16 bases between. The CDR3 DNA reads TGTGCCAGCAGCCTTAGCATGGGGGCTGGCACAGATACGCAGTATTTT. Residues: CASSLSMGAGTDTQYF.

The chain has TRBV19 and TRBJ1-1; TRBD1 aligns across 10 bases. The V gene's germline CDR1 is LNHDA and CDR2 SQIVND (reference sequence). The CDR3 totals 17 residues. The ends lost 5 bases at V and 0 bases at J; junction bases unmatched: 9. The DNA for the CDR3 is TGTGCCAGTAGTGGGACAGGGGCCTTCAAAATGAACACTGAAGCTTTCTTT. It yields the protein CASSGTGAFKMNTEAFF.

The J gene is TRBJ2-2, the V gene TRBV5-1; 12 bases match TRBD1. The CDR3 spans 17 residues. V trimming: 4 bases; J trimming: 4 bases; junction bases outside the gene matches: 8. Germline CDR1 reads SGHRS; CDR2 reads YFSETQ. This CDR3 reads CASSQTGTGGATGELFF. CDR3 bases: TGCGCCAGCAGCCAAACCGGGACAGGGGGCGCCACCGGGGAGCTGTTTTTT. Full variable domain (missing parts from reference TRBV5-1 and TRBJ2-2): KAGVTQTPRYLIKTRGQQVTLSCSPISGHRSVSWYQQTPGQGLQFLFEYFSETQRNKGNFPGRFSGRQFSNSRSEMNVSTLELGDSALYLCASSQTGTGGATGELFFGEGSRLTVL.

The chain employs TRBV7-8 and TRBJ2-1; no clear D. The germline V gene encodes CDR1 SGHVS and CDR2 FQNEAQ. The CDR3 loop spans 12 amino acids. Trimming left V 5 bases short and J 8 bases short, with 10 bases between. CDR3 DNA: TGTGCCAGCAGCCCCGTTATTGATGAGCAGTTCTTC. This gives the protein CASSPVIDEQFF.

Concerning this clone itself: Different DNA sequences within this sample yield the same CDR3. The chain links TRBV12-3 or TRBV12-4 to TRBJ2-7; no firm D call. Trimming took 4 bases from V and 2 from J, leaving 6 bases between them. The CDR3 contains 12 residues. The CDR3 nucleotides read TGTGCCAGCAGTTCCACAGCCTACGAGCAGTACTTC. It translates to CASSSTAYEQYF.

The rearrangement joins TRBV7-2 to TRBJ2-1; the D gene is possibly TRBD1 (6 bases). Trimming shortened V by 6 bases and J by 0 bases, and 15 bases separated the two germline ends. The CDR3 has 16 residues. Germline V gene data show CDR1 as SGHTA and CDR2 as FQGNSA. The CDR3, as DNA: TGTGCCAGCAGATATGACAGGAGCCTCTCCTACAATGAGCAGTTCTTC. It encodes CASRYDRSLSYNEQFF.

The V and J genes are TRBV7-3 and TRBJ2-5; 8 bases are a match to TRBD2. Unmatched junction bases numbered 15, after V lost 4 bases and J lost 8 bases. The CDR3 length is 16 residues. In germline, CDR1 is SGHTA, CDR2 FQGTGA. The CDR3 DNA reads TGTGCCAGCAGCTCGCCTTCACTAGCGGCCGCGGGAACCCAGTACTTC. Translation: CASSSPSLAAAGTQYF. Based on the CDR3 plus reference TRBV7-3 and TRBJ2-5, the full variable domain is GAGVSQTPSNKVTEKGKYVELRCDPISGHTALYWYRQSLGQGPEFLIYFQGTGAADDSGLPNDRFFAVRPEGSVSTLKIQRTERGDSAVYLCASSSPSLAAAGTQYFGPGTRLLVL.

This chain links TRBV7-2 with TRBJ1-3; no clear D. This CDR3 comprises 17 residues. Germline V gene sequence: CDR1 SGHTA, CDR2 FQGNSA. The V end lost 2 bases, the J end lost 0 bases, and 14 bases lay between the germline ends. Here the CDR3 reads CASSLFTAGGSGNTIYF. The CDR3 nucleotides read TGTGCCAGCAGCTTATTCACCGCAGGAGGCTCTGGAAACACCATATATTTT.

This rearrangement joins TRBV28 to TRBJ1-5; the D is unclear. The CDR3 extends over 13 amino acids. CDR1 is MDHEN and CDR2 is SYDVKM in the germline V gene. Trimming left V 6 bases short and J 4 bases short, with 10 bases between. The CDR3 DNA follows: TGTGCCAGCAGAGTGGTAGCAAATCAGCCCCAGCATTTT. Translation: CASRVVANQPQHF.

The chain employs TRBV5-4 and TRBJ2-3; no definite D call. Per germline, CDR1 SGHNT and CDR2 YYREEE (reference sequence). V shed 7 bases and J shed 6 bases, with 12 bases lying between them. The CDR3 is 12 amino acids. In DNA, the CDR3 is TGTGCCAGCCACTCGCCCGGGGATACGCAGTATTTT. Protein sequence: CASHSPGDTQYF.

This rearrangement joins TRBV5-1 to TRBJ2-3; 7 nucleotides agree with TRBD1. V lost 4 bases and J lost 7; bases outside the gene matches: 12. CDR3 length: 15 residues. Germline CDR1 is SGHRS and CDR2 is YFSETQ. CDR3 sequence reads: CASSGGDRVLNTQYF. The CDR3 DNA follows: TGCGCCAGCAGCGGTGGTGACAGGGTTTTAAATACGCAGTATTTT.

The chain is built from TRBV2 and TRBJ1-2; 9 nucleotides agree with TRBD1. Germline-derived CDR1 and CDR2 are SNHLY and FYNNEI. V lost 4 bases, J lost 6 bases, and 9 bases stayed unmatched. This CDR3 is 15 amino acids long. The CDR3 loop is CASSADRTGDNGYTF. The CDR3 bases are TGTGCCAGCAGTGCGGATAGGACAGGGGATAATGGCTACACCTTC.

This chain joins TRBV9 and TRBJ1-1; D might be TRBD1 (5 bases). The germline gives CDR1 SGDLS, CDR2 YYNGEE. Trimming took 3 bases from V and 4 from J, leaving 13 bases between them. The CDR3 totals 14 residues. CDR3 nucleotides: TGTGCCAGCAGCGCCCAGGGAATAAGCACTGAAGCTTTCTTT. Its translation is CASSAQGISTEAFF.

This rearrangement joins TRBV11-2 to TRBJ1-5; 10 bases agree with TRBD1. Germline V gene data show CDR1 as SGHAT and CDR2 as FQNNGV. Losses at the gene ends were 5 bases for V and 7 bases for J; bases not matched to a gene: 8. The CDR3 runs 15 residues. The CDR3 region has the DNA TGTGCCAGCAGCCCGGGACAGGGGTATGACCAGCCCCAGCATTTT. Translated: CASSPGQGYDQPQHF.

The gene calls are TRBV7-2 and TRBJ1-3; 8 bases align to TRBD1. J lost 0 bases, V lost 5 bases, and 9 bases had no gene match. The CDR3 is 17 residues long. Germline lookup yields CDR1 SGHTA and CDR2 FQGNSA. The CDR3 DNA sequence: TGTGCCAGCAGCCCCGCGACAGGGGAGAGCTCTGGAAACACCATATATTTT. This translates into CASSPATGESSGNTIYF.

The sample holds a few counts of this clone. The J gene is TRBJ2-3, the V gene TRBV19, with 14 bases identical to TRBD2. The CDR3 length is 15 residues. V shed 5 bases and J 5 bases; nucleotides not matched to a gene: 3. CDR1 and CDR2 (germline): LNHDA, SQIVND (reference sequence). CDR3 residues: CASSGTSGSGDTQYF. Written as DNA, the CDR3 is TGTGCCAGTAGTGGGACTAGCGGGAGTGGAGATACGCAGTATTTT.

The chain joins TRBV5-4 to TRBJ2-3; 7 bases line up with TRBD2. Germline assignment: CDR1 SGHNT and CDR2 YYREEE (reference sequence). V shed 4 bases and J 3 bases; nucleotides not matched to a gene: 5. The CDR3 covers 14 residues. The CDR3 spells CASSPGGVTDTQYF. CDR3 coding DNA: TGTGCCAGCAGCCCGGGGGGTGTGACAGATACGCAGTATTTT.

CDR3 sequence: CASGPGGQLNSPLHF. The CDR3 DNA sequence: TGCGCCAGCGGCCCGGGAGGACAGCTTAATTCACCCCTCCACTTT. The chain joins TRBV5-1 to TRBJ1-6, with D possibly matching TRBD1 (6 bases). Germline V gene sequence: CDR1 SGHRS, CDR2 YFSETQ. The CDR3 has 15 amino acids. V was pared by 7 bases and J by 6 bases, with 17 bases between.

The chain links TRBV3-1 (or the pseudogene TRBV3-2) to TRBJ2-7; tentatively, D is TRBD1 (6 bases). Germline CDR1 reads LGHDT; CDR2 reads YNNKEL (reference sequence). The V end lost 4 bases, the J end lost 7 bases, and 23 bases lay between the germline ends. This CDR3 is built from 16 residues. This chain's CDR3 is CASSPMGGGSGGEQYF. The DNA of the CDR3 is TGTGCCAGCAGCCCCATGGGTGGGGGCTCCGGTGGGGAGCAGTACTTC.

The chain uses TRBV27 and TRBJ2-1, with D possibly being TRBD1 (6 bases). The CDR3 is 14 amino acids. Germline V gene data show CDR1 as MNHEY and CDR2 as SMNVEV (reference sequence). V dropped 8 bases and J dropped 7 bases, with 18 bases sitting between them. CDR3 bases: TGTGCCAGCGGTTCGGGACATGCCCTAAATGAGCAGTTCTTC. Translated, it gives CASGSGHALNEQFF.

The V gene is TRBV29-1, the J gene TRBJ2-7; 10 nucleotides agree with TRBD1. Germline lookup yields CDR1 SQVTM and CDR2 ANQGSEA. V was pared by 7 bases and J by 3 bases, with 6 bases of the junction left unmatched. CDR3 size: 13 residues. The CDR3 DNA reads as TGCAGCGCCTTTGGGACAGGGGTCTACGAGCAGTACTTC. This codes for CSAFGTGVYEQYF.

This chain uses TRBV7-9 with TRBJ2-1, with TRBD2 matching 8 bases. V trimming: 2 bases; J trimming: 7 bases; junction bases outside the gene matches: 19. Germline loops: CDR1 SEHNR, CDR2 FQNEAQ (reference sequence). The length of the CDR3 is 19 residues. This CDR3 reads CASSLIGWREVRHSNEQFF. In DNA form, the CDR3 reads TGTGCCAGCAGCTTAATCGGGTGGCGGGAGGTGCGCCACAGTAATGAGCAGTTCTTC.

Note on this clone: Other DNA sequences in the sample encode the same CDR3. The chain couples TRBV6-6 to TRBJ1-5; 7 nucleotides agree with TRBD1. The CDR3 is 15 residues long. The junction had 5 bases not matched to a gene; V was cut back by 2 bases and J by 4 bases. The germline V gene encodes CDR1 MNHNY and CDR2 SVGAGI (reference sequence). The CDR3 protein is CASSYGAGGNQPQHF. In DNA, the CDR3 is TGTGCCAGCAGTTACGGGGCAGGGGGGAATCAGCCCCAGCATTTT.

The chain recombines TRBV29-1 with TRBJ1-2; 10 bases match TRBD1. The germline CDR1 and CDR2 sequences are SQVTM and ANQGSEA. This CDR3 has 19 residues. V gave up 0 bases and J gave up 3 bases; unmatched junction bases: 16. The CDR3 DNA reads as TGCAGCGTTGAAGATCGCGGTATGACAGGGGGCCCGGGGTACTATGGCTACACCTTC. Amino acids: CSVEDRGMTGGPGYYGYTF.